These 30 T cell receptor beta chains came from one sample sequenced in a study of CD8 T cells in Susac syndrome. An input of roughly 0.45 to 1 ug of RNA was subjected to reverse transcription using random hexamers. TCRdb recomputed calls from the immunoSEQ multiplex PCR reads with MiXCR, one row per CDR3 protein. The table has around 300,000 distinct CDR3 sequences, approximately 91% seen once. Sequencing input: CD8+ T cells from PBMCs. The receptors were sampled from a human donor with multiple sclerosis.

The rearrangement links TRBV4-3 to TRBJ1-2, with 8 bases lining up with TRBD1. CDR1 is LGHNA, CDR2 YSLEER, per germline. The trim removed 8 bases at V and 0 bases at J, leaving 17 bases unmatched. CDR3 length: 18 amino acids. This chain's CDR3 is CASSQEVAGGRTNYGYTF. The CDR3 region has the DNA TGCGCCAGCTCCCAGGAAGTGGCAGGGGGCCGAACTAACTATGGCTACACCTTC.

V and J are TRBV6-2 or TRBV6-3 and TRBJ2-7; unclear D gene. V gave up 8 bases and J gave up 0 bases, with 5 bases separating them. CDR1 and CDR2 (germline): MNHEY, SVGEGT. This CDR3 contains 11 residues. In nucleotides, the CDR3 is TGTGCCAGCTTTTTCTCCTACGAGCAGTACTTC. Its translation is CASFFSYEQYF.

This clonotype has more than one count but fewer than ten. The V gene is TRBV6-1, the J gene TRBJ2-5; 10 bases line up with TRBD1. With 6 bases clipped from V and 1 base from J, the junction kept 5 bases outside the gene matches. CDR1 MNHNS and CDR2 SASEGT come from the germline V gene. CDR3 size: 15 residues. The DNA for the CDR3 is TGTGCCAGCAGCCACCGGGACAGGGGCCAAGAGACCCAGTACTTC. It translates to CASSHRDRGQETQYF.

The chain employs TRBV20-1 and TRBJ2-5; 13 bases are shared with TRBD2. Looked up from germline, CDR1 is DFQATT and CDR2 is SNEGSKA (reference sequence). CDR3 length equals 15 residues. V was pared by 6 bases and J by 4 bases, with 8 bases of the junction left unmatched. The CDR3 nucleotides read TGCAGTGCAGGACTAGCGGGAGTATGGGGAGAGACCCAGTACTTC. The encoded protein is CSAGLAGVWGETQYF.

This chain connects TRBV12-3 or TRBV12-4 to TRBJ1-4; the match to TRBD1 covers 8 bases. Trimming took 8 bases from V and 8 from J; bases not matched to a gene: 7. This CDR3 has 13 amino acids. The CDR3 DNA sequence: TGTGCCAGCTCTGGACAGGGTAGGGAAAAACTGTTTTTT. Its protein product is CASSGQGREKLFF.

The chain uses TRBV10-3 and TRBJ2-6; no clear D gene. Germline CDR1 and CDR2: ENHRY and SYGVKD. Trimming took off 3 bases at V and 1 base at J, with 4 bases between the two ends. CDR3 length equals 14 residues. The CDR3 loop reads CAISDQSGANVLTF. CDR3 nucleotides: TGTGCCATCAGTGACCAGTCTGGGGCCAACGTCCTGACTTTC.

Written as DNA, the CDR3 is TGTGCCAGCAGCTTGATGGGGGATGCGTATTTT. Amino acid sequence: CASSLMGDAYF. The chain recombines TRBV5-5 with TRBJ2-3; D is perhaps TRBD1 or TRBD2 (5 bases each). CDR3 length: 11 residues. Germline loops: CDR1 SGHKS, CDR2 YYEKEE (reference sequence). V was pared by 1 base and J by 14 bases, with 11 bases between.

The rearrangement joins TRBV11-3 to TRBJ2-5; 7 bases are a match to TRBD1. Per the germline V gene, CDR1 is SGHNT and CDR2 is YENEEA. The CDR3 has 14 residues. J gave up 3 bases and V 5 bases, and 6 bases lay outside the gene matches. The CDR3 is CASSETGVEETQYF. DNA for the CDR3: TGTGCCAGCAGCGAAACAGGGGTCGAAGAGACCCAGTACTTC. The full variable domain, rest sourced from reference TRBV11-3 and TRBJ2-5, is EAGVVQSPRYKIIEKKQPVAFWCNPISGHNTLYWYLQNLGQGPELLIRYENEEAVDDSQLPKDRFSAERLKGVDSTLKIQPAELGDSAVYLCASSETGVEETQYFGPGTRLLVL.

The chain joins TRBV5-5 to TRBJ2-7; 12 bases align to TRBD2. The germline gives CDR1 SGHKS, CDR2 YYEKEE (reference sequence). The CDR3 has 16 residues. V trimming: 4 bases; J trimming: 0 bases; junction bases outside the gene matches: 5. CDR3: CASSPGLAGNSYEQYF. The CDR3 DNA reads TGTGCCAGCAGCCCAGGACTAGCGGGGAACTCCTACGAGCAGTACTTC.

This chain uses TRBV9 with TRBJ2-3, with unresolved D. Germline CDR1 SGDLS, CDR2 YYNGEE. The germline V and J ends were trimmed by 0 bases and 0 bases, with 8 bases remaining between them. The CDR3 loop spans 15 amino acids. CDR3 in amino acids: CASSVDPGSTDTQYF. In DNA, the CDR3 is TGTGCCAGCAGCGTAGACCCAGGTAGCACAGATACGCAGTATTTT.

This clonotype came up a few times. This chain uses TRBV6-5 with TRBJ2-7; 9 nucleotides align to TRBD1. V was pared by 2 bases and J by 2 bases, with 4 bases of the junction left unmatched. The germline CDR1 and CDR2 sequences are MNHEY and SVGAGI. The CDR3 totals 15 residues. CDR3 in DNA: TGTGCCAGCAGTTACGCGGGACAGGGTACCTACGAGCAGTACTTC. It translates to CASSYAGQGTYEQYF.

The CDR3 spells CSVDRPNTGELFF. Here the CDR3 DNA reads TGCAGCGTTGATCGACCGAACACCGGGGAGCTGTTTTTT. The chain employs TRBV29-1 and TRBJ2-2, with D unclear. The V gene lost 3 bases and the J gene lost 0 bases, with 5 bases spanning the gap. In germline, CDR1 is SQVTM, CDR2 ANQGSEA. This CDR3 contains 13 residues.

Only one count was recorded for this clonotype. CDR3 amino acids: CASSQGQASVYEQYF. CDR3 DNA sequence: TGCGCCAGCAGCCAAGGCCAGGCGTCTGTCTACGAGCAGTACTTC. The V gene is TRBV4-3, the J gene TRBJ2-7; D is ambiguous. The V gene lost 1 base and the J gene lost 3 bases, with 13 bases spanning the gap. The CDR3 spans 15 residues. CDR1 and CDR2 (germline): LGHNA, YSLEER.

The chain uses TRBV21-1 and TRBJ1-5. TRBV21-1 is a known pseudogene. There are 16 residues in the CDR3. This CDR3 reads CASSKVLVVLRQPQHF. The CDR3 DNA is TGTGCCAGCAGCAAAGTCCTGGTGGTACTGCGTCAGCCCCAGCATTTT.

The chain carries TRBV12-3 or TRBV12-4 and TRBJ2-3; possibly TRBD1 or TRBD2 for D (6 bases each). Trimming pared 4 bases from V and 2 bases from J, leaving 22 bases between. This CDR3 has 18 amino acids. This CDR3 is CASSSLTRGLRHTDTQYF. CDR3 coding DNA: TGTGCCAGCAGTTCCCTAACCCGGGGGCTCCGACACACAGATACGCAGTATTTT.

This sequence joins TRBV24-1 and TRBJ2-3, with D unclear. V was clipped by 1 base and J by 5 bases, with 6 bases between them. Looked up from germline, CDR1 is KGHDR and CDR2 is SFDVKD. The CDR3 contains 13 residues. The CDR3 DNA is TGTGCCACCAGTGATTTAGCAGGAGATACGCAGTATTTT. It yields the protein CATSDLAGDTQYF.

The rearrangement uses TRBV10-3 and TRBJ2-5; D is possibly TRBD1 or TRBD2 (6 bases each). The CDR3 spans 13 residues. Per germline, CDR1 ENHRY and CDR2 SYGVKD. With 4 bases removed from V and 5 bases from J, the gap between germline ends came to 11 bases. The chain's CDR3 is CAISGGGSETQYF. Here the CDR3 DNA reads TGTGCCATCAGTGGAGGGGGGTCCGAGACCCAGTACTTC.

This sequence joins TRBV13 and TRBJ2-1; the D is unclear. Trimming left V 3 bases short and J 7 bases short, with 16 bases between. CDR1 is PRHDT and CDR2 is FYEKMQ in the germline V gene (reference sequence). The CDR3 has 15 amino acids. The CDR3 region has the DNA TGTGCCAGCAGCTTCTATGGGTTGGGCAAGAATGAGCAGTTCTTC. Translation: CASSFYGLGKNEQFF.

The CDR3 sequence is CASSLSLWGNTEAFF. The CDR3 nucleotides are TGTGCCAGCAGTTTATCTCTATGGGGGAACACTGAAGCTTTCTTT. V gene TRBV27 combines with J gene TRBJ1-1; D is unclear. Germline V gives CDR1 MNHEY, CDR2 SMNVEV (reference sequence). Trimming shortened V by 0 bases and J by 1 base, and 9 bases separated the two germline ends. The CDR3 is made up of 15 amino acids.

The chain is built from TRBV7-2 and TRBJ2-2; D not resolved. The CDR3 loop spans 14 amino acids. CDR1 SGHTA and CDR2 FQGNSA come from the germline V gene. The V end was cut by 0 bases, the J end by 5 bases, with 7 bases between. The CDR3 here is CASSLALGTGELFF. The CDR3 nucleotides read TGTGCCAGCAGCTTAGCCTTGGGAACCGGGGAGCTGTTTTTT.

The gene calls are TRBV12-3 or TRBV12-4 and TRBJ1-3; 12 nucleotides line up with TRBD1. V gave up 6 bases and J gave up 0 bases; unmatched junction bases: 15. This CDR3 is 20 amino acids long. The chain's CDR3 is CASSPKGTGGLIFSGNTIYF. DNA of the CDR3: TGTGCCAGCAGCCCGAAGGGGACAGGGGGCTTAATCTTCTCTGGAAACACCATATATTTT.

This clonotype appeared a single time. The V and J genes are TRBV7-9 and TRBJ2-7, with D perhaps TRBD1 (6 bases). This CDR3 contains 14 residues. Between the trimmed V and J ends, which lost 5 bases and 1 base, there was a span of 12 bases. Germline CDR1 SEHNR, CDR2 FQNEAQ (reference sequence). In nucleotides, the CDR3 is TGTGCCAGCAGCCCCACAGGGAAGTCCTACGAGCAGTACTTC. Amino acids: CASSPTGKSYEQYF.

The rearrangement uses TRBV6-1 and TRBJ2-7, with D maybe TRBD2 (7 bases). The CDR3 is made up of 16 amino acids. Germline values: CDR1 MNHNS, CDR2 SASEGT. V lost 1 base, J lost 2 bases, and 15 bases lay in between. The CDR3 sequence is CASSEGLGGGPYEQYF. For the CDR3, the DNA is TGTGCCAGCAGTGAAGGCTTGGGGGGGGGCCCCTACGAGCAGTACTTC.

The rearrangement uses TRBV6-5 and TRBJ2-7; D not resolved. Germline loops: CDR1 MNHEY, CDR2 SVGAGI. V was shortened by 5 bases and J by 2 bases, with 10 bases between the two germline ends. CDR3 length equals 13 residues. The CDR3 is CASSVSETYEQYF. The CDR3 nucleotides read TGTGCCAGCAGTGTGAGTGAAACCTACGAGCAGTACTTC.

The V and J genes are TRBV24-1 and TRBJ2-2; TRBD1 might be the D (6 bases). The CDR3 spans 17 residues. Germline loops: CDR1 KGHDR, CDR2 SFDVKD. The V end lost 1 base, the J end lost 4 bases, and 15 bases lay between the germline ends. In DNA, the CDR3 is TGTGCCACCAGTGATTTTAGTGGACAGCTTGGCACCGGGGAGCTGTTTTTT. Translation: CATSDFSGQLGTGELFF.

The CDR3 loop is CASSPSGSGHNEQFF. CDR3 nucleotide sequence: TGTGCCAGCAGCCCCTCGGGGAGCGGGCACAATGAGCAGTTCTTC. This rearrangement joins TRBV9 to TRBJ2-1; maybe TRBD2 (6 bases). In germline, CDR1 is SGDLS, CDR2 YYNGEE. This CDR3 comprises 15 residues. Trimming cost V 4 bases and J 5 bases, with 16 bases left between them.

The chain has TRBV19 and TRBJ2-7, with 7 nucleotides matching TRBD1. The V segment lost 6 bases and the J segment 4 bases; nucleotides outside the gene matches: 9. This CDR3 has 14 residues. Per germline, CDR1 LNHDA and CDR2 SQIVND (reference sequence). As DNA, the CDR3 is TGTGCCAGTAGAGAACAGGGGACAACTTACGAGCAGTACTTC. Encoded protein: CASREQGTTYEQYF.

The rearrangement links TRBV6-1 to TRBJ2-2; TRBD1 is a possible D gene (6 bases). Germline V CDR1 and CDR2: MNHNS, SASEGT. Deletions cut 8 bases from V and 5 bases from J, with 12 bases between. This CDR3 region has 13 residues. CDR3 sequence: CASGGAGTGELFF. CDR3 coding DNA: TGTGCCAGCGGGGGCGCCGGGACCGGGGAGCTGTTTTTT.

The gene calls are TRBV29-1 and TRBJ1-1; D possibly corresponds to TRBD1 (6 bases). Germline V gene data show CDR1 as SQVTM and CDR2 as ANQGSEA. This CDR3 spans 18 amino acids. V lost 3 bases and J lost 1, with 24 bases in between. The CDR3 here is CSVDYLQGSRLSNTEAFF. The CDR3 region has the DNA TGCAGCGTTGACTACTTACAGGGATCTAGACTTTCGAACACTGAAGCTTTCTTT.

The chain links TRBV27 to TRBJ2-2; D remains unclear. Germline CDR1 MNHEY, CDR2 SMNVEV (reference sequence). V lost 1 base and J lost 8, with 11 bases in between. The CDR3 runs to 14 residues. The CDR3 sequence is CASSLYDGPGELFF. The CDR3 coding sequence is TGTGCCAGCAGTTTATACGACGGCCCTGGGGAGCTGTTTTTT.